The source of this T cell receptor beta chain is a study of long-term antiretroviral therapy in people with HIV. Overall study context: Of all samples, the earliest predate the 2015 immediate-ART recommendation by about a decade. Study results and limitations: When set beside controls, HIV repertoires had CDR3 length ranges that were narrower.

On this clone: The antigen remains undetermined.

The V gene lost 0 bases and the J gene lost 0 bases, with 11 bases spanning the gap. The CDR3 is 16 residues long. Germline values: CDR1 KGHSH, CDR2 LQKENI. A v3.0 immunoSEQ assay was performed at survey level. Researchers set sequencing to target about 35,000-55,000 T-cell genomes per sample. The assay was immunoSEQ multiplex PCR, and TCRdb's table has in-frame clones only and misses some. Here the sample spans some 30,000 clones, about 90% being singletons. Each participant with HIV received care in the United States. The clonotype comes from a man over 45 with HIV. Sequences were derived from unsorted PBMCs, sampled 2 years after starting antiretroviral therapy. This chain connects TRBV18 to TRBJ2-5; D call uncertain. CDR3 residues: CASSPPASWYQETQYF. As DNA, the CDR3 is TGTGCCAGCTCACCACCTGCAAGTTGGTACCAAGAGACCCAGTACTTC.